This entry is about one T cell receptor (beta chain). What it binds is not known. This sample is drawn from a study of T cell responses to AZD1222 COVID-19 vaccine. Study-wide points: Just five or six AZD1222 recipients were seropositive at baseline. Spike-specific TCR breadth and depth rose after two AZD1222 doses. Across spike, vaccine-associated CD4 TCRs were found, dominant at 160-218 and 743-854.

V gave up 3 bases and J gave up 0 bases, with 2 bases separating them. The germline gives CDR1 GTSNPN, CDR2 SVGIG (reference sequence). This CDR3 has 11 residues. Repertoires were generated with immunoSEQ multiplex PCR, while TCRdb's copy carries only in-frame clones and drops some. Among 150,000 to 180,000 clones listed, more than 90% were seen once. The genes are TRBV30 and TRBJ1-1; the D is unclear. This clonotype was sampled from an adult in good health. Sequencing used peripheral blood, obtained on day 0 of AZD1222 vaccination. The CDR3 nucleotides read TGTGCCTGGAGCTTGAACACTGAAGCTTTCTTT. As protein: CAWSLNTEAFF.